Below, 25 T cell receptor beta chains from the same sample are listed, as sequenced in a study of T-cell memory formation after mild COVID-19. TCRdb reprocessed the 5' RACE reads via MiXCR and lists one record per CDR3 protein. The sample holds around 400,000 distinct CDR3 sequences, 20% to 30% seen once. Sequenced: PBMCs or a T cell subset sorted from them (not recorded which). The receptors were gathered from an adult woman who had mild COVID-19 (a few samples of this study predate the infection). Cell type and time point are not known.

This clonotype was detected only a few times. The chain combines TRBV29-1 with TRBJ2-1; a weak D match, TRBD2 (6 bases). This CDR3 is 13 amino acids long. Germline V gene sequence: CDR1 SQVTM, CDR2 ANQGSEA. Trimming removed 5 bases at V and 8 bases at J, with 16 bases between. CDR3 amino acids: CSVRLEKSHEQFF. As DNA, the CDR3 is TGCAGCGTTAGACTAGAGAAGAGTCATGAGCAGTTCTTC.

This clonotype was detected a few times. This rearrangement joins TRBV5-1 to TRBJ2-3; D perhaps matches TRBD1 (6 bases). This CDR3 comprises 14 residues. Trimming left V 4 bases short and J 4 bases short, with 13 bases between. Germline loops: CDR1 SGHRS, CDR2 YFSETQ. DNA of the CDR3: TGCGCCAGCAGCGAACAGGGTTACTCAGATACGCAGTATTTT. Its protein product is CASSEQGYSDTQYF.

The genes are TRBV20-1 and TRBJ2-7; D perhaps matches TRBD2 (6 bases). The CDR3 totals 10 residues. The germline V gene encodes CDR1 DFQATT and CDR2 SNEGSKA (reference sequence). This CDR3 is CSGGFGEQYF. CDR3 in DNA: TGCAGCGGGGGTTTCGGCGAGCAGTACTTC.

The chain joins TRBV5-1 to TRBJ1-5; 12 positions match TRBD1. Germline V CDR1 and CDR2: SGHRS, YFSETQ. There are 16 residues in the CDR3. V was pared by 4 bases and J by 6 bases, with 8 bases of the junction left unmatched. The CDR3 loop reads CASSGRDRGRGQPQHF. CDR3 DNA: TGCGCCAGCAGCGGCCGGGACAGGGGGCGCGGTCAGCCCCAGCATTTT. Looking up the rest from reference TRBV5-1 and TRBJ1-5 gives the full variable domain: KAGVTQTPRYLIKTRGQQVTLSCSPISGHRSVSWYQQTPGQGLQFLFEYFSETQRNKGNFPGRFSGRQFSNSRSEMNVSTLELGDSALYLCASSGRDRGRGQPQHFGDGTRLSIL.

This clonotype was detected only a few times. V gene TRBV12-3 or TRBV12-4 combines with J gene TRBJ2-1; D gene ambiguous. This CDR3 region has 12 residues. The V and J ends lost 5 bases and 6 bases respectively, with 8 bases between them. This chain's CDR3 is CASSQPFNEQFF. CDR3 DNA sequence: TGTGCCAGCAGTCAGCCCTTCAATGAGCAGTTCTTC.

This clonotype showed up just a few times. This chain joins TRBV5-5 and TRBJ2-7, with D perhaps TRBD1 or TRBD2 (6 bases each). The V gene's germline CDR1 is SGHKS and CDR2 YYEKEE (reference sequence). Trimming left V 4 bases short and J 5 bases short, with 16 bases between. This CDR3 has 14 residues. The CDR3 sequence: CASSTRGRKDEQYF. CDR3 sequence (DNA): TGTGCCAGCAGCACCCGGGGGCGCAAGGACGAGCAGTACTTC.

The rearrangement joins TRBV24-1 to TRBJ2-3; TRBD1 aligns across 7 bases. V lost 1 base, J lost 0 bases, and 9 bases stayed unmatched. The CDR3 is made up of 18 amino acids. From germline, CDR1 is KGHDR and CDR2 SFDVKD. This CDR3 is CATSDLDATGPSTDTQYF. The CDR3 DNA is TGTGCCACCAGTGATTTAGACGCGACAGGGCCTAGCACAGATACGCAGTATTTT.

V usage is TRBV10-3 and J usage is TRBJ1-1; TRBD1 is a possible D gene (6 bases). Trimming left V 2 bases short and J 4 bases short, with 11 bases between. CDR3 size: 14 residues. From germline, CDR1 is ENHRY and CDR2 SYGVKD. CDR3 DNA: TGTGCCATCAGTGAGGAGGGAGGGGGCACTGAAGCTTTCTTT. Translated, it gives CAISEEGGGTEAFF.

A few counts support this clonotype. The chain uses TRBV7-9 and TRBJ2-5, with 12 bases that match TRBD2. Germline loops: CDR1 SEHNR, CDR2 FQNEAQ (reference sequence). With 6 bases clipped from V and 2 bases from J, the junction kept 4 bases outside the gene matches. CDR3 length: 15 amino acids. In DNA form, the CDR3 reads TGTGCCAGCAGTTGGACTAGCGGGGTTCAAGAGACCCAGTACTTC. It is translated as CASSWTSGVQETQYF.

The gene calls are TRBV5-1 and TRBJ2-2; D unresolved. Trimming took off 4 bases at V and 8 bases at J, with 18 bases between the two ends. The CDR3 has 15 amino acids. CDR1 SGHRS and CDR2 YFSETQ come from the germline V gene. The CDR3 spells CASSPAEPLGGELFF. For the CDR3, the DNA is TGCGCCAGCAGCCCTGCTGAACCCTTGGGTGGGGAGCTGTTTTTT.

This clonotype came up a few times. This chain joins TRBV12-3 or TRBV12-4 and TRBJ2-7, with D unclear. This CDR3 is built from 12 residues. Trimming took off 4 bases at V and 3 bases at J, with 7 bases between the two ends. CDR3 nucleotides: TGTGCCAGCAGTTCATTCGACTACGAGCAGTACTTC. It encodes CASSSFDYEQYF.

This rearrangement joins TRBV7-9 to TRBJ2-1; D assignment may be TRBD1 or TRBD2 (6 bases each). V was pared by 0 bases and J by 7 bases, with 19 bases between. CDR1 and CDR2 (germline): SEHNR, FQNEAQ (reference sequence). This CDR3 has 17 amino acids. The CDR3 coding sequence is TGTGCCAGCAGCTTAGCGCTGGTCAGGGGAGGTTGGAATGAGCAGTTCTTC. Translation: CASSLALVRGGWNEQFF.

This clonotype was seen only a few times. The chain couples TRBV5-1 to TRBJ2-7, with D unclear. Germline lookup yields CDR1 SGHRS and CDR2 YFSETQ. The CDR3 extends over 15 amino acids. V was shortened by 4 bases and J by 4 bases, with 18 bases between the two germline ends. CDR3: CASSLNQAAIYEQYF. DNA for the CDR3: TGCGCCAGCAGCCTGAACCAGGCGGCTATTTACGAGCAGTACTTC.

J is TRBJ1-2 and V is TRBV5-1; D remains ambiguous. Germline V lookup: CDR1 SGHRS, CDR2 YFSETQ. The germline V and J ends were trimmed by 0 bases and 1 base, with 4 bases remaining between them. The CDR3 length is 13 residues. Here the CDR3 reads CASSLAHNYGYTF. CDR3 in DNA: TGCGCCAGCAGCTTGGCCCATAACTATGGCTACACCTTC.

The chain links TRBV12-3 or TRBV12-4 to TRBJ1-2; TRBD1 is a possible D gene (6 bases). This CDR3 has 13 residues. V lost 5 bases, J lost 8 bases, and 15 bases lay in between. The CDR3 here is CASSRGRDLGYTF. CDR3 in DNA: TGTGCCAGCAGTAGGGGGAGGGACTTGGGCTACACCTTC.

The V gene is TRBV4-1, the J gene TRBJ1-1, with 7 bases lining up with TRBD1. The CDR3 is made up of 15 amino acids. Germline V gene lookup returns CDR1 MGHRA and CDR2 YSYEKL. J lost 5 bases, V lost 0 bases, and 6 bases had no gene match. CDR3 DNA: TGCGCCAGCAGCCAAGACCCAGGGGGTGTGACTGAAGCTTTCTTT. The encoded protein is CASSQDPGGVTEAFF.

This clonotype showed up just a few times. V gene TRBV21-1 combines with J gene TRBJ2-1. TRBV21-1 is assigned pseudogene status. The CDR3 loop spans 8 amino acids. CDR3 loop: CASSNRFF. CDR3 coding DNA: TGTGCCAGCAGCAACCGGTTCTTC.

The V gene is TRBV6-1, the J gene TRBJ2-1, with D possibly matching TRBD1 (6 bases). The CDR3 is 13 residues long. V shed 0 bases and J shed 11 bases, with 11 bases lying between them. Germline loops: CDR1 MNHNS, CDR2 SASEGT. The CDR3: CASSEALGDKQFF. Here the CDR3 DNA reads TGTGCCAGCAGTGAAGCGCTAGGGGACAAGCAGTTCTTC.

This clonotype showed up just a few times. CDR3 sequence (DNA): TGTGCCAGCAGTTTATTTCCTAGCGGGCACAATGAGCAGTTCTTC. Protein: CASSLFPSGHNEQFF. This sequence joins TRBV12-3 or TRBV12-4 and TRBJ2-1, with 8 bases aligning to TRBD2. J was trimmed by 5 bases and V by 2 bases; bases with no gene match: 5. CDR3 length: 15 amino acids.

This clonotype came up many times. The genes are TRBV18 and TRBJ1-1, with D unclear. The germline gives CDR1 KGHSH, CDR2 LQKENI. The ends were cut back, 2 bases at V and 1 base at J, with 8 bases in the middle. The CDR3 extends over 14 amino acids. CDR3 protein: CASSPGRKNTEAFF. CDR3 coding DNA: TGTGCCAGCTCACCAGGGAGGAAGAACACTGAAGCTTTCTTT.

The gene calls are TRBV12-3 or TRBV12-4 and TRBJ1-2; maybe TRBD1 (5 bases). The CDR3 runs to 15 residues. Trimming stripped 4 bases from V and 3 bases from J, with 15 bases between. As DNA, the CDR3 is TGTGCCAGCAGTTCCCTGGGGGTAGGGGACTATGGCTACACCTTC. Amino acids: CASSSLGVGDYGYTF.

The chain combines TRBV27 with TRBJ1-5; maybe TRBD1 (5 bases). CDR3 size: 14 residues. Germline V gene sequence: CDR1 MNHEY, CDR2 SMNVEV (reference sequence). The ends were cut back, 5 bases at V and 5 bases at J, with 13 bases in the middle. This chain's CDR3 is CASSLSGMHQPQHF. The CDR3 DNA reads as TGTGCCAGCAGTCTCTCAGGGATGCATCAGCCCCAGCATTTT.

The chain has TRBV19 and TRBJ2-7; D is undetermined. The CDR3 covers 15 residues. CDR1 and CDR2 (germline): LNHDA, SQIVND (reference sequence). Trimming stripped 2 bases from V and 0 bases from J, with 11 bases between. CDR3: CASSISSTDSYEQYF. The CDR3, as DNA: TGTGCCAGTAGTATAAGTTCCACCGACTCCTACGAGCAGTACTTC.

The rearrangement links TRBV4-1 to TRBJ1-2, with 8 positions matching TRBD1. Germline CDR1 is MGHRA and CDR2 is YSYEKL. This CDR3 has 15 amino acids. With V trimmed by 3 bases and J by 8 bases, 11 bases remained unmatched. The CDR3 sequence is CASSHPDREVDGYTF. CDR3 coding DNA: TGCGCCAGCAGCCACCCGGACAGGGAAGTAGACGGCTACACCTTC.

The chain couples TRBV2 to TRBJ2-7; weak D call: TRBD1 (5 bases). CDR1 and CDR2 from the germline V gene are SNHLY and FYNNEI. The germline V and J ends were trimmed by 3 bases and 2 bases, with 11 bases remaining between them. This CDR3 contains 14 residues. This chain's CDR3 is CASSDRVGPYEQYF. The DNA for the CDR3 is TGTGCCAGCAGTGACAGGGTAGGCCCCTACGAGCAGTACTTC.